This T cell receptor beta chain was identified during a study of post-analysis software for immune sequencing data (dated by TCRdb to between 2014 and 2017). Concerning the study at large: The recorded disease courses included relapsing-remitting, secondary progressive and progressive-relapsing multiple sclerosis, and some patients had no subtype annotation. The patient repertoires were compared against approximately ten previously published healthy control repertoires obtained from donors aged about 6 to 25 years. A subset of samples was prepared in parallel using single-end sample barcoding, then pooled and co-amplified after Illumina adapter ligation.

TCR beta repertoires were profiled from peripheral blood of 13 young patients with multiple sclerosis to demonstrate the VDJtools post-analysis software. The multiple sclerosis patients were children and adolescents ranging in age from 6 to 15 years. Notes on this clonotype: The antigen it binds to is not known. Within one base of it there is no much larger clone, and no base qualities were kept.

The library relied on PCR. TCRdb shows the sequencer as Illumina HiSeq 2500. To reduce PCR and sequencing biases, unique molecular identifiers were built into the TCR beta cDNA libraries. Roughly 0.5 million cDNA molecules were obtained per 1 to 10 million input T cells, so each molecule approximated one T cell. The patient libraries were prepared and sequenced using the same protocol as the earlier healthy control dataset. Samples belonging to the same batch were prepared together, multiplexed and sequenced on a shared HiSeq lane. As for the original processing: MIGEC was used to process the raw barcoded reads, and molecular identifier groups with only a single read were discarded before consensus assembly and CDR3 extraction. VDJtools was used for post-analysis of the clonotype tables, with diversity normalized by down-sampling every dataset to the smallest sample size. Repertoire overlap clustering matched CDR3 amino acid but not nucleotide sequences to correct batch-related cross-sample contamination. The public reads were quality trimmed at Q25 with fastp and then assembled into clones with MiXCR by TCRdb, keeping productive beta chains. Each entry merges the rows of one CDR3 protein and shows their most common DNA and genes. Clone size and V and J calls follow TCRdb, not the original study. For this sample there are a few hundred thousand distinct CDR3 sequences; 39% appear just once. 7.6% of the sample is held by the ten biggest clonotypes.

Overall study results and their limits: Significantly lower normalized Chao1 diversity was found in multiple sclerosis patients than in controls, suggesting substantial peripheral T-cell clonal expansion. Direct clustering with F measure showed strong co-clustering of samples prepared in the same batch, prompting a batch-effect correction. Roughly 5 TRBV segments, including TRBV5-6, TRBV5-1 and TRBV20-1, were significantly more frequent in patients than controls. The multiple sclerosis patient group was slightly younger than the control group.

The cysteine opens and the phenylalanine closes a CDR3 of 13 amino acids. CDR3 DNA only is kept here, 39 bases in frame from base 1. Reading the germline V gene gives CDR1 SQVTM and CDR2 ANQGSEA. The chain is assembled from TRBV29-1 and TRBJ2-1; 8 bases in the middle match TRBD2. The DNA end favors TRBJ2-7, so the J call may be wrong. The sequencing input was blood. The TCR originated in a girl aged 2 to 9 with multiple sclerosis. The DNA is TGCAGCGTTGGGACTAGCAGCTACAATGAGCAGTACTTC. This codes for CSVGTSSYNEQYF.